The 22 T cell receptor beta chains presented below share a single source sample, sequenced in a study of OX40 agonist ivuxolimab in advanced cancers. The protocol used for the library was the immunoSEQ multiplex PCR assay. Sourced from immuneACCESS, this table was stored by TCRdb with only in-frame sequences that have V and J called. A share of the clones is absent; for the studies checked, an unresolved V gene accounts for under half, and the remainder has no known explanation. For this sample there are around 80,000 clones; around 90% appear just once. The ten largest clones capture 0.15% to 0.2% of the sample. The source was CD4+ or CD8+ T cells sorted from blood, collected in a trial of the OX40 agonist ivuxolimab. The source is an adult with an advanced solid tumor such as melanoma, head and neck, liver or kidney cancer.

The rearrangement links TRBV15 to TRBJ2-1; TRBD2 agrees at 8 bases. Germline assignment: CDR1 LNHNV and CDR2 YYDKDF (reference sequence). Trimming took 6 bases from V and 8 from J; bases not matched to a gene: 6. The CDR3 runs to 13 residues. CDR3 protein: CATRSFGRDEQFF. The CDR3 DNA is TGTGCCACCAGGTCCTTCGGGAGGGATGAGCAGTTCTTC.

The CDR3 sequence: CSVAVGNTEAFF. The CDR3 DNA sequence: TGCAGCGTTGCTGTTGGGAACACTGAAGCTTTCTTT. This rearrangement joins TRBV29-1 to TRBJ1-1; D is unresolved. From germline, CDR1 is SQVTM and CDR2 ANQGSEA. The CDR3 runs 12 residues. Trimming cost V 4 bases and J 1 base, with 7 bases left between them.

The rearrangement uses TRBV9 and TRBJ2-5; 8 nucleotides line up with TRBD2. Per germline, CDR1 SGDLS and CDR2 YYNGEE. J gave up 5 bases and V 1 base, and 10 bases lay outside the gene matches. The length of the CDR3 is 16 residues. CDR3 sequence: CASSVLGREGRETQYF. CDR3 in DNA: TGTGCCAGCAGCGTATTGGGACGGGAGGGCCGGGAGACCCAGTACTTC.

This sequence joins TRBV11-2 and TRBJ1-1, with a possible D match to TRBD1 (5 bases). The CDR3 has 13 residues. Germline CDR1 and CDR2: SGHAT and FQNNGV. The germline V and J ends were trimmed by 4 bases and 8 bases, with 14 bases remaining between them. This chain's CDR3 is CASSWGTKGEAFF. CDR3 nucleotide sequence: TGTGCCAGCAGCTGGGGAACGAAGGGGGAAGCTTTCTTT.

This clone came up a few times. J is TRBJ2-7 and V is TRBV6-1, with D uncertain. This CDR3 region has 14 residues. V lost 8 bases and J lost 2, with 16 bases in between. The germline V gene has CDR1 MNHNS and CDR2 SASEGT. The CDR3 is CASYSPHPPYEQYF. The CDR3 DNA reads as TGTGCCAGCTACAGCCCGCACCCCCCCTACGAGCAGTACTTC.

The chain carries TRBV7-9 and TRBJ1-3, with TRBD1 as a possible D gene (5 bases). Germline-derived CDR1 and CDR2 are SEHNR and FQNEAQ (reference sequence). The CDR3 covers 14 residues. Trimming removed 4 bases from V and 4 bases from J, with 11 bases in between. The CDR3 coding sequence is TGTGCCAGCAGCTCAGGGTCGGCAGGAAACACCATATATTTT. It is translated as CASSSGSAGNTIYF.

The chain couples TRBV9 to TRBJ1-2; TRBD1 aligns across 9 bases. The CDR3 spans 17 residues. Unmatched junction bases numbered 12, after V lost 3 bases and J lost 3 bases. CDR1 is SGDLS, CDR2 YYNGEE, per germline. The CDR3 bases are TGTGCCAGCAGCGCCCCTTTACAGGGGGCGCCGGACTATGGCTACACCTTC. Its translation: CASSAPLQGAPDYGYTF.

This clone showed up just a few times. The rearrangement joins TRBV7-3 to TRBJ2-3; 7 nucleotides agree with TRBD2. The V segment lost 5 bases and the J segment 6 bases; nucleotides outside the gene matches: 11. This CDR3 spans 15 amino acids. CDR1 is SGHTA, CDR2 FQGTGA, per germline. The DNA for the CDR3 is TGTGCCAGCAGCGTCCAAGGACTAGAATCCGATACGCAGTATTTT. Protein sequence: CASSVQGLESDTQYF.

This chain uses TRBV9 with TRBJ2-7; 10 positions match TRBD1. The CDR3 sequence is 18 residues long. With 0 bases clipped from V and 2 bases from J, the junction kept 11 bases outside the gene matches. Germline V gives CDR1 SGDLS, CDR2 YYNGEE. The CDR3 DNA is TGTGCCAGCAGCGTAGAGATTCGTACCGGGACAGGGGCCTACGAGCAGTACTTC. This codes for CASSVEIRTGTGAYEQYF.

The chain recombines TRBV6-1 with TRBJ2-1; TRBD1 agrees at 8 bases. CDR3 length: 16 residues. Trimming removed 1 base from V and 7 bases from J; junction bases left unmatched: 9. The germline V gene encodes CDR1 MNHNS and CDR2 SASEGT. As DNA, the CDR3 is TGTGCCAGCAGTGAAGTCTTTGGACAGGGAGTGAATGAGCAGTTCTTC. Translating gives CASSEVFGQGVNEQFF.

Here the CDR3 reads CASSLDRANYNEQFF. CDR3 nucleotide sequence: TGTGCCAGCAGCTTGGACAGGGCCAATTACAATGAGCAGTTCTTC. This rearrangement joins TRBV11-3 to TRBJ2-1; 8 positions agree with TRBD1. V shed 3 bases, J shed 4 bases, and the junction held 5 bases outside the gene matches. This CDR3 comprises 15 residues. CDR1 is SGHNT and CDR2 is YENEEA in the germline V gene.

The V and J genes are TRBV9 and TRBJ2-7; TRBD2 matches at 8 bases. The germline gives CDR1 SGDLS, CDR2 YYNGEE. Trimming cost V 3 bases and J 3 bases; bases outside gene matches: 11. This CDR3 has 16 residues. CDR3 DNA: TGTGCCAGCAGCGAGAGCCCAGCGGGAGCTATCTACGAGCAGTACTTC. Protein: CASSESPAGAIYEQYF.

The CDR3, as DNA: TGCGCCAGCAGCTCCCCCGGGACTACCACCGGGGAGCTGTTTTTT. Translated: CASSSPGTTTGELFF. This chain connects TRBV5-1 to TRBJ2-2; 7 bases map to TRBD2. The CDR3 spans 15 residues. With V trimmed by 3 bases and J by 4 bases, 6 bases remained unmatched. Germline V gene lookup returns CDR1 SGHRS and CDR2 YFSETQ.

This clone was detected once. The V and J genes are TRBV18 and TRBJ1-1; 11 bases line up with TRBD1. This CDR3 comprises 17 residues. V lost 1 base to trimming and J lost 4 bases; unmatched junction nucleotides: 8. In germline, CDR1 is KGHSH, CDR2 LQKENI. In nucleotides, the CDR3 is TGTGCCAGCTCACCACGGGACAGGGGGTCCAGGGCCACTGAAGCTTTCTTT. Protein: CASSPRDRGSRATEAFF.

This clone was counted once. V usage is TRBV19 and J usage is TRBJ2-3; 7 positions agree with TRBD2. CDR1 LNHDA and CDR2 SQIVND come from the germline V gene (reference sequence). This CDR3 spans 14 amino acids. V shed 3 bases and J 3 bases; nucleotides not matched to a gene: 3. The CDR3 DNA follows: TGTGCCAGTAGTATCCGGCGGGGGACAGATACGCAGTATTTT. Protein product: CASSIRRGTDTQYF.

The V call is TRBV19, the J call TRBJ2-1; 7 nucleotides agree with TRBD1. This CDR3 region has 17 residues. The junction had 12 bases not matched to a gene; V was cut back by 3 bases and J by 4 bases. Germline CDR1 LNHDA, CDR2 SQIVND (reference sequence). This chain's CDR3 is CASSMDATGFRYNEQFF. CDR3 bases: TGTGCCAGTAGTATGGATGCGACAGGGTTTCGTTACAATGAGCAGTTCTTC.

In this sample, this clone turned up once. This chain uses TRBV5-1 with TRBJ2-3; D perhaps matches TRBD1 (7 bases). CDR1 and CDR2 from the germline V gene are SGHRS and YFSETQ. Trimming shortened V by 4 bases and J by 3 bases, and 15 bases separated the two germline ends. This CDR3 is built from 15 residues. Here the CDR3 DNA reads TGCGCCAGCAGCGAACAGACAGGGAGGACAGATACGCAGTATTTT. It is translated as CASSEQTGRTDTQYF.

J is TRBJ2-5 and V is TRBV5-1, with 8 bases identical to TRBD1. The V and J ends lost 4 bases and 5 bases, in that order; junction bases with no gene match: 13. The CDR3 contains 16 residues. Germline lookup yields CDR1 SGHRS and CDR2 YFSETQ. CDR3: CASSVGDRSRGETQYF. CDR3 nucleotides: TGCGCCAGCAGCGTTGGGGACAGGTCAAGGGGGGAGACCCAGTACTTC.

This rearrangement joins TRBV11-1 to TRBJ1-4, with TRBD1 matching over 8 bases. V dropped 5 bases and J dropped 3; count of bases not matched to a gene: 5. Germline CDR1 and CDR2: SGHAT and FQDESV (reference sequence). This CDR3 has 15 amino acids. CDR3: CASSPGQGPNEKLFF. CDR3 bases: TGTGCCAGCAGCCCCGGACAGGGTCCTAATGAAAAACTGTTTTTT.

The chain has TRBV11-3 and TRBJ2-1; 9 positions match TRBD2. The V and J ends lost 5 bases and 3 bases, in that order; junction bases with no gene match: 2. Germline assignment: CDR1 SGHNT and CDR2 YENEEA. The CDR3 runs 14 residues. The CDR3 loop reads CASSVAGVYNEQFF. In DNA, the CDR3 is TGTGCCAGCAGCGTAGCGGGGGTCTACAATGAGCAGTTCTTC.

The chain uses TRBV9 and TRBJ2-5; D is ambiguous. The germline V and J ends were trimmed by 4 bases and 1 base, with 14 bases remaining between them. CDR3 length: 15 amino acids. From germline, CDR1 is SGDLS and CDR2 YYNGEE. In nucleotides, the CDR3 is TGTGCCAGCAGCCCCCACTCGACAAGCCAAGAGACCCAGTACTTC. It is translated as CASSPHSTSQETQYF.

The chain combines TRBV5-1 with TRBJ2-1, with no clear D. The CDR3 runs to 15 residues. CDR1 and CDR2 from the germline V gene are SGHRS and YFSETQ. V was clipped by 0 bases and J by 1 base, with 8 bases between them. As DNA, the CDR3 is TGCGCCAGCAGCTTGGCGGGTGTTTCCTACAATGAGCAGTTCTTC. Encoded protein: CASSLAGVSYNEQFF.